This TCR beta chain was recovered during a study of T cells in Graves' hyperthyroidism and ophthalmopathy. This CDR3 comprises 15 residues. Per the germline V gene, CDR1 is SGHTS and CDR2 is YDEGEE. V dropped 4 bases and J dropped 4 bases, with 15 bases sitting between them. Regions amplified from RNA transcripts were the TCR beta CDR3 regions. A first-round RT-PCR of the TCR CDR3 used the HTBI primer set. MiXCR, run by TCRdb on the multiplex PCR reads, gives a single entry per CDR3 protein. This table has some 350,000 distinct CDR3 sequences, 15% to 18% appearing once. The chain carries TRBV5-8 and TRBJ1-5; a possible D gene is TRBD1 (6 bases). Input material: blood. This sequence was found in a young woman with Graves' hyperthyroidism that later progressed to Graves' ophthalmopathy. DNA of the CDR3: TGTGCCAGCAGCCCGGCTCAGGGGCCGAATCAGCCCCAGCATTTT. It is translated as CASSPAQGPNQPQHF.